This T cell receptor (beta chain) was retrieved from a study of early T cells in non-severe SARS-CoV-2 infection. For the study at large: Whole-blood bulk RNA, unsorted, was sequenced, and chains were unpaired.

The CDR3 sequence is 20 residues long. Germline trimming cut 6 bases from V and 0 bases from J; bases unmatched to any gene: 17. Per the germline V gene, CDR1 is LNHDA and CDR2 is SQIVND (reference sequence). This clonotype showed up just a few times. Its matching antigen is unknown. The study, taken as a whole, reports: The study's VDJdb matching favored anti-spike CD8 responses and missed private and CD4 specificities.

Each single cDNA molecule received a unique molecular identifier. TCRdb recomputed calls from the 5' RACE reads with MiXCR, one row per CDR3 protein. The data show about 30,000 distinct CDR3 sequences, around 7% seen once. The V call is TRBV19, the J call TRBJ2-4; 10 nucleotides line up with TRBD2. The TCR originated in an adult who was a healthcare worker with PCR-confirmed SARS-CoV-2 infection or an uninfected control (not recorded which). Sequencing used whole blood. Here the CDR3 DNA reads TGTGCCAGTAGACCCTCCGCCGGGACTAGCGCGTTCGAAGCCAAAAACATTCAGTACTTC. Its protein is CASRPSAGTSAFEAKNIQYF.